This T cell receptor (beta chain) was found in a study of shared clonotypes between healthy human individuals. Study-level points and caveats: Larger richness was generally estimated for naive than memory subsets.

Turning to this clone: Antigen: not known.

Per the study methods: ImmunoSEQ supplied junction-only sequences lacking quality scores, so filtering was different. Clones were read by immunoSEQ multiplex PCR, and TCRdb kept only the in-frame ones, dropping some. Clone size and the V and J calls come from that table; the DNA yielded D and trimming. The sample has about 2.1 million clones; 80% to 95% are singletons. The naive CD8 subset, CD45RO-negative cells positively selected for CCR7, excluded terminally differentiated effector memory CD45RA+ cells. CDR3 size: 11 residues. Germline V lookup: CDR1 LNHNV, CDR2 YYDKDF (reference sequence). V dropped 6 bases and J dropped 3 bases, with 5 bases sitting between them.

The TCR sequence derives from a man aged 18 to 35 in good health. Some clones in this sample may be carry-over from other donors' samples. This sequence joins TRBV15 and TRBJ2-5, with D hard to call. The sequenced sample was naive CD8+ T cells from PBMCs. CDR3 bases: TGTGCCACCAGGACAAAAGAGACCCAGTACTTC. Amino acid sequence: CATRTKETQYF.